The T cell receptor (beta chain) described here comes from a study of cytomegalovirus exposure and HLA in healthy donors. Sequenced by immunoSEQ multiplex PCR; TCRdb stores in-frame clones only, minus some. The sample shows under 75,000 clones, around 93% of them seen only once. The CDR3 totals 15 residues. V lost 4 bases to trimming and J lost 1 base; unmatched junction nucleotides: 3. Germline lookup yields CDR1 SGHVS and CDR2 FNYEAQ. Study results and limitations: The TCR clusters that emerged in the first cohort tended, a later analysis found, to co-occur in the 120 or so validation repertoires.

It was the roughly 120-subject validation cohort, separate from the roughly 700-subject first cohort, to which the donors belonged. Remarks on this clone: What it recognizes is unknown.

The receptor comes from a woman aged 18-35 years in good health and CMV-seropositive. Material: PBMCs. V gene TRBV7-6 combines with J gene TRBJ1-3, with 8 bases fitting TRBD1. The DNA of the CDR3 is TGTGCCAGCAGCTCTAGGACAGGGTCTGGAAACACCATATATTTT. This codes for CASSSRTGSGNTIYF.